This entry features one T cell receptor (beta chain) sequence. Antigen: not known. The data were obtained in a study of Ad26.COV2.S vaccination and SARS-CoV-2 variants. About the study: By the intramuscular route, Ad26.COV2.S was given once, or twice 56 days apart.

The study, taken as a whole, reports: It was vaccine recipients, not placebo recipients, who had the higher spike-specific TCR breadth. It was reported that spike-specific CD8+ and CD4+ T cell responses were substantially broad after vaccination. Measures of TCR breadth and depth may have fallen short of total T cell responses.

Stated treatment: around 19 received Ad26.COV2.S at low or high dose, single or two shots; roughly five received placebo; per-sample allocation not given. Sampling was done on day 63 after the first vaccine or placebo injection. TCRdb's table, derived via immunoSEQ multiplex PCR, lists solely in-frame clones and lacks some. This sample has hundreds of thousands of clones; 88% occur once, and the top ten carry 6.4%. The material was peripheral blood, obtained in a trial of Ad26.COV2.S vaccine versus placebo. This clonotype was obtained from a person aged 18-60 years who received the Ad26.COV2.S COVID-19 vaccine or a placebo.

In DNA, the CDR3 is TGTGCCAGCAGTGACTCGAGTAGGGGAACGGGTGAGCAGTTCTTC. Translation gives CASSDSSRGTGEQFF. V and J are TRBV6-4 and TRBJ2-1; the D gene is possibly TRBD1 (5 bases). V gave up 0 bases and J gave up 9 bases, with 15 bases separating them. This CDR3 has 15 residues. Germline loops: CDR1 MRHNA, CDR2 SNTAGT.